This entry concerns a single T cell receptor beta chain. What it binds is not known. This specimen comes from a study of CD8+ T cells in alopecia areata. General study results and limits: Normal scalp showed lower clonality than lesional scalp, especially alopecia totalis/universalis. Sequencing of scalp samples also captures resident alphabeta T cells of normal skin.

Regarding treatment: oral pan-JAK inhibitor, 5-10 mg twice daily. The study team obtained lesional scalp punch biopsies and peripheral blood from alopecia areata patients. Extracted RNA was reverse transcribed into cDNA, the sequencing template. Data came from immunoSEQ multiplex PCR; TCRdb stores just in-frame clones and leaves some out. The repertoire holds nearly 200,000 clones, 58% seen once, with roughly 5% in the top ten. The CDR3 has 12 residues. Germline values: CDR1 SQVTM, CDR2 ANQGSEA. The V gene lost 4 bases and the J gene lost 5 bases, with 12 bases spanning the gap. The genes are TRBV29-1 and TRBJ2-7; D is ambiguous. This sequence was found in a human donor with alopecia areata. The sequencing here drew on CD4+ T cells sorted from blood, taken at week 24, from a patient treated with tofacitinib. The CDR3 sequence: CSVGKGSDEQYF. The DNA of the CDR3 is TGCAGCGTTGGAAAGGGTTCGGACGAGCAGTACTTC.